The following is a TCR beta chain sequence with its context. V shed 7 bases, J shed 5 bases, and the junction held 7 bases outside the gene matches. From germline, CDR1 is SQVTM and CDR2 ANQGSEA. CDR3 length: 13 residues. The data derive from a study of OX40 agonist ivuxolimab in advanced cancers. Here immunoSEQ multiplex PCR was the method, and the copy in TCRdb shows in-frame clones only, minus some. Here the sample spans approximately 70,000 clones, more than 70% being singletons. Source: CD4+ or CD8+ T cells sorted from blood, taken in a trial of the OX40 agonist ivuxolimab. This clonotype originated in an adult with an advanced solid tumor such as melanoma, head and neck, liver or kidney cancer. This rearrangement joins TRBV29-1 to TRBJ2-7; TRBD2 matches at 11 bases. The CDR3 DNA reads as TGCAGCGCTGCTAGCGGGAGGATAGACGAGCAGTACTTC. Translating gives CSAASGRIDEQYF.